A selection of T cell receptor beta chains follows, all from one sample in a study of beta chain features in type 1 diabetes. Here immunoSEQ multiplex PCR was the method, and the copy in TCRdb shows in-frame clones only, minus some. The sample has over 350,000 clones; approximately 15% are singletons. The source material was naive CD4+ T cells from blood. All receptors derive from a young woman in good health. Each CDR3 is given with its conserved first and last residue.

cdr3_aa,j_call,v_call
CASSFLLVGRSLGYTF,TRBJ1-2,TRBV7-8
CASSRTFDSNQPQHF,TRBJ1-5,TRBV6-5
CASSQAGQGYEQYF,TRBJ2-7,TRBV18
CAWSENGVTEAFF,TRBJ1-1,TRBV30
CASSSRTGANTGELFF,TRBJ2-2,TRBV9
CSVGTEMNYGYTF,TRBJ1-2,TRBV29-1
CASSIRENEQFF,TRBJ2-1,TRBV19
CAIRGGLADNEQFF,TRBJ2-1,TRBV10-3
CSGGGRGVTDTQYF,TRBJ2-3,TRBV29-1
CASSPLTSNSYEQYF,TRBJ2-7,TRBV18
CASRALAGGGDEQFF,TRBJ2-1,TRBV2
CSVVGAGETQYF,TRBJ2-5,TRBV29-1
CASSLLWDRDPYEQYF,TRBJ2-7,TRBV7-6
CASSTRLAGPQETQYF,TRBJ2-5,TRBV18
CASSQEESHRRNTGELFF,TRBJ2-2,TRBV4-2
CASSFQLAGVYEQYF,TRBJ2-7,TRBV5-1
CASSSGQSTYEQYF,TRBJ2-7,TRBV28
CASSPAIGRSNTEAFF,TRBJ1-1,TRBV18
CATSRVKPQHF,TRBJ1-5,TRBV15
CASKRDTRNTEAFF,TRBJ1-1,TRBV9
CASSPRQDTLHYNEQFF,TRBJ2-1,TRBV27
CASRPGLAGAFGYVGQYF,TRBJ2-7,TRBV13
CASSQYRGYGTEAFF,TRBJ1-1,TRBV4-1
CASSFSRGFTYEQYF,TRBJ2-7,TRBV28
CASSFGTGYQETQYF,TRBJ2-5,TRBV5-1
CASSQPGLQALGYTF,TRBJ1-2,TRBV6-5
CATSRGGGMGYTF,TRBJ1-2,TRBV15
CASRPLTGLDETQYF,TRBJ2-5,TRBV7-9
CASSLDGTSGSRYTQYF,TRBJ2-3,TRBV11-2
CASSPQRGSDTQYF,TRBJ2-3,TRBV7-3
CASSVGWSGNEKLFF,TRBJ1-4,TRBV9
CSVGGQGHTEAFF,TRBJ1-1,TRBV29-1
CAWSGGAGAGTEAFF,TRBJ1-1,TRBV30
CASGRDATEKLFF,TRBJ1-4,TRBV18
CASSFQGALRTEAFF,TRBJ1-1,TRBV5-6
CASIQAGVEQFF,TRBJ2-1,TRBV2
CAWSFAGEQFF,TRBJ2-1,TRBV30
CASSKAKQGAGNTIYF,TRBJ1-3,TRBV21-1
CAISESPGLAGGQAYEQYF,TRBJ2-7,TRBV10-3
CASSRSWTVSYEQYF,TRBJ2-7,TRBV14
CASSLETSPYNEQFF,TRBJ2-1,TRBV28
CASSLDLLAGGTDTQYF,TRBJ2-3,TRBV5-4
CASGISMTDTQYF,TRBJ2-3,TRBV28
CAWSVPLLAGPGNEQFF,TRBJ2-1,TRBV30
CSVSSWVASHSEQFF,TRBJ2-1,TRBV29-1
CASSLVREKLFF,TRBJ1-4,TRBV7-9
CSALSGETQYF,TRBJ2-5,TRBV20-1
CASSLRGLKNIQYF,TRBJ2-4,TRBV7-6